One and the same sample provided the 30 T cell receptor beta chains below, sequenced in a study of OX40 agonist ivuxolimab in advanced cancers. Receptor amplification or capture employed the immunoSEQ multiplex PCR assay. TCRdb mirrors the immuneACCESS table, restricted to in-frame sequences. Some clones are absent from its copies; in checked studies, under half trace to an unresolved V gene, and the reason for the others is unknown. The sample table contains 68,000 or so clones; only one count was recorded for about 82% of them. Jointly, the top ten make up around 9.9% of the sample. Source: CD4+ or CD8+ T cells sorted from blood, taken in a trial of the OX40 agonist ivuxolimab. These receptors were obtained from an adult with an advanced solid tumor such as melanoma, head and neck, liver or kidney cancer.

The chain employs TRBV19 and TRBJ1-5, with D possibly matching TRBD1 (5 bases). Germline-derived CDR1 and CDR2 are LNHDA and SQIVND (reference sequence). V dropped 6 bases and J dropped 4 bases, with 10 bases sitting between them. This CDR3 contains 13 residues. CDR3 nucleotide sequence: TGTGCCAGTAGCGAACGGACAAATCAGCCCCAGCATTTT. It encodes CASSERTNQPQHF. The complete variable domain, with remaining parts taken from reference TRBV19 and TRBJ1-5, reads DGGITQSPKYLFRKEGQNVTLSCEQNLNHDAMYWYRQDPGQGLRLIYYSQIVNDFQKGDIAEGYSVSREKKESFPLTVTSAQKNPTAFYLCASSERTNQPQHFGDGTRLSIL.

This clone has a handful of counts. This sequence joins TRBV7-2 and TRBJ2-1; 7 positions match TRBD2. V lost 0 bases and J lost 6; bases outside the gene matches: 5. This CDR3 has 15 residues. Germline loops: CDR1 SGHTA, CDR2 FQGNSA. Here the CDR3 DNA reads TGTGCCAGCAGCTTAGCGGGAGGGTCCCGCAATGAGCAGTTCTTC. Translation gives CASSLAGGSRNEQFF.

The gene calls are TRBV5-1 and TRBJ2-7; D gene uncertain. Looked up from germline, CDR1 is SGHRS and CDR2 is YFSETQ. The CDR3 contains 12 residues. V lost 4 bases and J 0 bases, leaving 5 bases between the germline ends. The CDR3 here is CASSSSSYEQYF. The CDR3 DNA follows: TGCGCCAGCAGCAGTAGCTCCTACGAGCAGTACTTC. The full variable domain, rest sourced from reference TRBV5-1 and TRBJ2-7, is KAGVTQTPRYLIKTRGQQVTLSCSPISGHRSVSWYQQTPGQGLQFLFEYFSETQRNKGNFPGRFSGRQFSNSRSEMNVSTLELGDSALYLCASSSSSYEQYFGPGTRLTVT.

The V gene is TRBV5-4, the J gene TRBJ1-4, with 9 nucleotides matching TRBD1. This CDR3 has 15 residues. Germline CDR1 reads SGHNT; CDR2 reads YYREEE (reference sequence). V gave up 3 bases and J gave up 8 bases; unmatched junction bases: 8. The CDR3 DNA sequence: TGTGCCAGCAGCTCCGGACAGGGGTCAGAAGAAAAACTGTTTTTT. It encodes CASSSGQGSEEKLFF.

V gene TRBV13 combines with J gene TRBJ2-3; D possibly corresponds to TRBD2 (5 bases). Germline assignment: CDR1 PRHDT and CDR2 FYEKMQ (reference sequence). Deletions cut 6 bases from V and 4 bases from J, with 20 bases between. The CDR3 sequence is 16 residues long. The DNA of the CDR3 is TGTGCCAGCAGTCGCCCCTTGTCCCGAGGGCCAGATACGCAGTATTTT. It is translated as CASSRPLSRGPDTQYF. Based on the CDR3 plus reference TRBV13 and TRBJ2-3, the full variable domain is AAGVIQSPRHLIKEKRETATLKCYPIPRHDTVYWYQQGPGQDPQFLISFYEKMQSDKGSIPDRFSAQQFSDYHSELNMSSLELGDSALYFCASSRPLSRGPDTQYFGPGTRLTVL.

The genes are TRBV2 and TRBJ1-5; D is unresolved. This CDR3 contains 14 residues. Germline values: CDR1 SNHLY, CDR2 FYNNEI. V was pared by 1 base and J by 3 bases, with 7 bases between. CDR3 DNA: TGTGCCAGCAGTGAAGACCGCATCAATCAGCCCCAGCATTTT. Amino acid sequence: CASSEDRINQPQHF.

The rearrangement joins TRBV10-3 to TRBJ1-4; 10 positions match TRBD1. Trimming removed 4 bases from V and 6 bases from J; junction bases left unmatched: 8. CDR1 ENHRY and CDR2 SYGVKD come from the germline V gene. This CDR3 region has 16 residues. The CDR3 DNA follows: TGTGCCATCAGTGGTGAACCCGGGACAGGGGATGAAAAACTGTTTTTT. Protein product: CAISGEPGTGDEKLFF.

This clone was counted only a few times. The CDR3 DNA follows: TGTGCCTTCGGACAGGGGAGCTCCTCTGGAAACACCATATATTTT. Amino acid sequence: CAFGQGSSSGNTIYF. This sequence joins TRBV30 and TRBJ1-3, with TRBD1 matching over 9 bases. There are 15 residues in the CDR3. V was pared by 7 bases and J by 0 bases, with 7 bases of the junction left unmatched. Germline V lookup: CDR1 GTSNPN, CDR2 SVGIG (reference sequence).

CDR3 coding DNA: TGTGCCAGCAGTGCTCCGGGACAGGGGTCTGAAAAACTGTTTTTT. Its translation is CASSAPGQGSEKLFF. This chain links TRBV25-1 with TRBJ1-4; 10 nucleotides line up with TRBD1. CDR3 size: 15 residues. Trimming at V came to 4 bases and at J to 7 bases, leaving 6 bases not matched to a gene. The germline gives CDR1 MGHDK, CDR2 SYGVNS.

This chain connects TRBV7-9 to TRBJ1-3, with 8 nucleotides matching TRBD1. Germline V gene data show CDR1 as SEHNR and CDR2 as FQNEAQ (reference sequence). Trimming took 1 base from V and 8 from J; bases not matched to a gene: 4. The CDR3 length is 14 residues. This CDR3 reads CASSLEQGGDTIYF. The CDR3 nucleotides read TGTGCCAGCAGCTTAGAACAGGGGGGTGACACCATATATTTT.

This chain links TRBV5-4 with TRBJ2-1; TRBD2 aligns across 7 bases. Losses at the gene ends were 4 bases for V and 3 bases for J; bases not matched to a gene: 1. The CDR3 runs to 13 residues. The germline gives CDR1 SGHNT, CDR2 YYREEE (reference sequence). The CDR3 reads CASSGGGYNEQFF. DNA of the CDR3: TGTGCCAGCAGCGGGGGGGGCTACAATGAGCAGTTCTTC.

CDR3 region: CASSLQGIANYGYTF. CDR3 bases: TGTGCCAGCAGCTTGCAGGGGATAGCTAACTATGGCTACACCTTC. J is TRBJ1-2 and V is TRBV5-5; weak D call: TRBD1 (6 bases). From germline, CDR1 is SGHKS and CDR2 YYEKEE (reference sequence). There are 15 residues in the CDR3. The V end was cut by 1 base, the J end by 0 bases, with 10 bases between.

The chain is built from TRBV7-3 and TRBJ2-3; 8 bases fit TRBD2. V lost 5 bases, J lost 0 bases, and 7 bases stayed unmatched. Germline CDR1 SGHTA, CDR2 FQGTGA. This CDR3 is built from 16 residues. CDR3 sequence reads: CASSAGERGSTDTQYF. The CDR3 nucleotides read TGTGCCAGCAGCGCCGGGGAGCGGGGGAGCACAGATACGCAGTATTTT.

This clone was recorded once. This sample includes further DNA sequences coding for the same CDR3. The chain is built from TRBV28 and TRBJ2-1; D is unclear. V was cut by 2 bases and J by 4 bases, with 3 bases left in between. The germline gives CDR1 MDHEN, CDR2 SYDVKM. The CDR3 runs to 12 residues. The DNA of the CDR3 is TGTGCCAGCAGTTTACGATACAATGAGCAGTTCTTC. This codes for CASSLRYNEQFF.

The V gene is TRBV5-1, the J gene TRBJ2-7; 12 bases line up with TRBD2. This CDR3 comprises 15 residues. J lost 3 bases, V lost 4 bases, and 5 bases had no gene match. CDR1 is SGHRS, CDR2 YFSETQ, per germline. As DNA, the CDR3 is TGCGCCAGCAGCCTGACTAGCGGGAGCTACTACGAGCAGTACTTC. Amino acids: CASSLTSGSYYEQYF.

This clone has just one count. CDR3 sequence reads: CARFGTYGYTF. The DNA for the CDR3 is TGTGCTAGATTCGGGACCTATGGCTACACCTTC. V gene TRBV12-5 combines with J gene TRBJ1-2; perhaps TRBD1 as D (5 bases). Germline V gene sequence: CDR1 LGHNT, CDR2 FRNRAP. Trimming stripped 9 bases from V and 4 bases from J, with 9 bases between. The CDR3 consists of 11 residues.

The chain employs TRBV7-2 and TRBJ2-7; 9 bases are a match to TRBD1. The germline gives CDR1 SGHTA, CDR2 FQGNSA. V dropped 4 bases and J dropped 2; count of bases not matched to a gene: 9. The CDR3 runs to 16 residues. The CDR3 reads CASSSTGQGDAYEQYF. The CDR3 nucleotides read TGTGCCAGCAGCTCGACGGGACAGGGAGATGCCTACGAGCAGTACTTC.

The J gene is TRBJ1-6, the V gene TRBV6-5, with no clear D. Trimming shortened V by 5 bases and J by 8 bases, and 10 bases separated the two germline ends. The CDR3 has 13 residues. Germline V CDR1 and CDR2: MNHEY, SVGAGI. The CDR3 nucleotides are TGTGCCAGCAGTGTATCCGAAGATTCACCCCTCCACTTT. Protein product: CASSVSEDSPLHF.

The chain employs TRBV2 and TRBJ2-5, with 8 bases that match TRBD2. With V trimmed by 4 bases and J by 6 bases, 10 bases remained unmatched. The CDR3 length is 15 residues. CDR1 and CDR2 (germline): SNHLY, FYNNEI. CDR3 sequence (DNA): TGTGCCAGCAGTGTAAGCGGGGGCCCTCAGAAGACCCAGTACTTC. Amino acids: CASSVSGGPQKTQYF.

This clone was observed once. The gene calls are TRBV7-9 and TRBJ1-6, with 7 bases matching TRBD1. Germline V CDR1 and CDR2: SEHNR, FQNEAQ (reference sequence). The J segment lost 3 bases and the V segment lost 4 bases, leaving 15 bases of the junction unmatched. This CDR3 has 19 amino acids. CDR3 bases: TGTGCCAGCAGCTCCGGAGACGCCAAGGGGGCTCTCTATAATTCACCCCTCCACTTT. Amino acid sequence: CASSSGDAKGALYNSPLHF.

The rearrangement joins TRBV5-1 to TRBJ2-3; D gene unclear. The CDR3 has 14 residues. V gave up 4 bases and J gave up 1 base, with 10 bases separating them. The germline gives CDR1 SGHRS, CDR2 YFSETQ. The CDR3 nucleotides are TGCGCCAGCAGCATAGGAGACCGCACAGATACGCAGTATTTT. Amino acid sequence: CASSIGDRTDTQYF.

The chain combines TRBV10-2 with TRBJ2-7; 13 bases align to TRBD2. This CDR3 is built from 17 residues. Germline loops: CDR1 WSHSY, CDR2 SAAADI. The ends lost 6 bases at V and 3 bases at J; junction bases unmatched: 11. The CDR3 reads CASSAGLAGAVIYEQYF. CDR3 in DNA: TGCGCCAGCAGCGCCGGACTAGCGGGAGCCGTCATCTACGAGCAGTACTTC.

The genes are TRBV18 and TRBJ1-6, with D possibly being TRBD1 (5 bases). The CDR3 has 17 residues. The V end was cut by 1 base, the J end by 7 bases, with 17 bases between. The germline CDR1 and CDR2 sequences are KGHSH and LQKENI. In DNA form, the CDR3 reads TGTGCCAGCTCACCACTCCGGATACCCAGGGAGAATTCACCCCTCCACTTT. Its protein is CASSPLRIPRENSPLHF.

The chain has TRBV20-1 and TRBJ2-3, with no clear D. Germline V gene data show CDR1 as DFQATT and CDR2 as SNEGSKA (reference sequence). V was shortened by 6 bases and J by 7 bases, with 11 bases between the two germline ends. The CDR3 contains 11 residues. The CDR3 coding sequence is TGCAGTGCCCGCCCGGTGAATACGCAGTATTTT. Amino acid sequence: CSARPVNTQYF.

This chain joins TRBV18 and TRBJ2-7, with a tentative D call TRBD2 (6 bases). The CDR3 spans 16 residues. Trimming removed 2 bases at V and 6 bases at J, with 20 bases between. Germline-derived CDR1 and CDR2 are KGHSH and LQKENI. CDR3 DNA sequence: TGTGCCAGCTCACCAGCTTCGGGCCTCGGGGGAGGCGAGCAGTACGTC. Amino acid sequence: CASSPASGLGGGEQYV.

Only one count was recorded for this clone. This chain uses TRBV10-3 with TRBJ2-3; no reliable D call. Germline V gene sequence: CDR1 ENHRY, CDR2 SYGVKD. The V end lost 0 bases, the J end lost 5 bases, and 3 bases lay between the germline ends. The CDR3 sequence is 12 residues long. This chain's CDR3 is CAISESIDTQYF. Here the CDR3 DNA reads TGTGCCATCAGTGAGTCCATAGATACGCAGTATTTT.

The genes are TRBV5-1 and TRBJ2-1; 9 bases line up with TRBD2. The J segment lost 7 bases and the V segment lost 0 bases, leaving 8 bases of the junction unmatched. This CDR3 spans 16 amino acids. The germline gives CDR1 SGHRS, CDR2 YFSETQ. The CDR3 bases are TGCGCCAGCAGCTTGGCCCCGGCTAGCGGGGCGAATGAGCAGTTCTTC. Its translation is CASSLAPASGANEQFF.

The CDR3: CASSPAAAQTDTQYF. In nucleotides, the CDR3 is TGCGCCAGCAGTCCCGCGGCAGCTCAAACAGATACGCAGTATTTT. V and J are TRBV10-1 and TRBJ2-3; D not resolved. The CDR3 runs 15 residues. Trimming pared 5 bases from V and 3 bases from J, leaving 15 bases between. Germline CDR1 WNHNN, CDR2 SYGVQD (reference sequence).

This chain links TRBV28 with TRBJ2-7, with D possibly TRBD2 on 6 matching bases. The V end was cut by 6 bases, the J end by 5 bases, with 20 bases between. Per the germline V gene, CDR1 is MDHEN and CDR2 is SYDVKM. This CDR3 has 15 residues. CDR3 bases: TGTGCCAGCAGGGACCACGGGGGTCGTGAGGACGAGCAGTACTTC. This gives the protein CASRDHGGREDEQYF. Drawing the rest from reference TRBV28 and TRBJ2-7, the complete variable domain is DVKVTQSSRYLVKRTGEKVFLECVQDMDHENMFWYRQDPGLGLRLIYFSYDVKMKEKGDIPEGYSVSREKKERFSLILESASTNQTSMYLCASRDHGGREDEQYFGPGTRLTVT.

The chain has TRBV5-1 and TRBJ2-2, with 13 bases matching TRBD2. V was clipped by 4 bases and J by 8 bases; unmatched bases: 2. This CDR3 comprises 14 residues. CDR1 SGHRS and CDR2 YFSETQ come from the germline V gene. The CDR3 DNA is TGCGCCAGCAGCAGGACTAGCGGGAGTGGGGAGCTGTTTTTT. Its protein is CASSRTSGSGELFF.